A selection of T cell receptor beta chains follows, all from one sample in a study of PD-1 blockade in classical Hodgkin lymphoma. Data came from immunoSEQ multiplex PCR; TCRdb stores just in-frame clones and leaves some out. The table shows tens of thousands of clones, with about 90% occurring only once. Material: peripheral blood mononuclear cells (PBMCs), obtained before the fourth cycle of nivolumab. All receptors derive from a human donor with classical Hodgkin lymphoma. CDR3s include the opening cysteine and the closing phenylalanine or tryptophan. The D gene is left open where the match is weak. Not every row has a clone size; where given, it reads once, few, many or a size class.

TRBJ2-4,.,TRBD1,TRBV11-2,TGTGCCAGCAGCTTATCCTCTCCGGGACAGATGATTCAGTACTTC,CASSLSSPGQMIQYF
TRBJ2-7,.,.,TRBV29-1,TGCAGCGTTGGCTTTGGGGGCTACGAGCAGTACTTC,CSVGFGGYEQYF
TRBJ2-5,.,.,TRBV5-1,TGCGCCAGCAGCCGACTTCAAGAGACCCAGTACTTC,CASSRLQETQYF
TRBJ2-5,.,.,TRBV5-1,TGCGCCAGCAGCTTGTGGACTCAGAGGTACCAAGAGACCCAGTACTTC,CASSLWTQRYQETQYF
TRBJ2-5,once,TRBD1,TRBV5-1,TGCGCCAGCAGCCGCCAGGGAGGGACAGGGGAGACCCAGTACTTC,CASSRQGGTGETQYF
TRBJ1-2,few,TRBD1,TRBV5-1,TGCGCCAGCAGCATGGGACAGGGGAACTATGGCTACACCTTC,CASSMGQGNYGYTF
TRBJ1-2,.,.,TRBV5-1,TGCGCCAGCAGCATCACAGGGTTTGGTAACTATGGCTACACCTTC,CASSITGFGNYGYTF
TRBJ2-7,.,TRBD2,TRBV5-1,TGCGCCAGCAGCTTAACAGCGGGGAAGGGCGAGCAGTACTTC,CASSLTAGKGEQYF
TRBJ2-1,.,.,TRBV28,TGTGCCAGCAGTTTATCACGAGGCTACAATGAGCAGTTCTTC,CASSLSRGYNEQFF
TRBJ1-4,.,TRBD1,TRBV19,TGTGCCAGTAGTATCCTCTGGACAGGGTCTACTAATGAAAAACTGTTTTTT,CASSILWTGSTNEKLFF
TRBJ1-2,.,.,TRBV6-6,TGTGCCAGCAGCCCTGAGACAGGTTATGGCTACACCTTC,CASSPETGYGYTF
TRBJ2-4,.,TRBD2,TRBV5-3,TGTGCCAGAAGCCAGCATCTAGCGGGGGGCCAACTAGCCAAAAACATTCAGTACTTC,CARSQHLAGGQLAKNIQYF
TRBJ2-2,.,.,TRBV5-1,TGCGCCAGCAGCCCCCCTGCGGCGAACACCGGGGAGCTGTTTTTT,CASSPPAANTGELFF
TRBJ1-2,.,TRBD1,TRBV28,TGTGCCAGCAGTAAACCGGGACAGGGACCAGCTAACTATGGCTACACCTTC,CASSKPGQGPANYGYTF
TRBJ1-1,.,.,TRBV14,TGTGCCAGCAGCCAAGATGTCCAGGGCCCAAACACTGAAGCTTTCTTT,CASSQDVQGPNTEAFF
TRBJ2-7,once,.,TRBV5-1,TGCGCCAGCAGCCCCCCCTTAAAATCCTACGAGCAGTACTTC,CASSPPLKSYEQYF
TRBJ1-2,.,.,TRBV7-9,TGTGCCAGCAGCTTAGACAGGATTGATTCGCTAGGTGGCTACACCTTC,CASSLDRIDSLGGYTF
TRBJ2-1,few,TRBD1,TRBV9,TGTGCCAGCAGCGGCGGGACAGGGATGAACGATGAGCAGTTCTTC,CASSGGTGMNDEQFF
TRBJ2-1,.,TRBD2,TRBV5-1,TGCGCCAGCAGCTTGGCGCAACTAGCGGGGCACAATGAGCAGTTCTTC,CASSLAQLAGHNEQFF
TRBJ1-1,.,TRBD1,TRBV10-1,TGCGCCAGCAGTGAGCGGACAGGGGGAGAGAGCACTGAAGCTTTCTTT,CASSERTGGESTEAFF
TRBJ2-5,.,TRBD2,TRBV7-9,TGTGCCAGCAGCATACGGGGGGGGACCCACCAAGAGACCCAGTACTTC,CASSIRGGTHQETQYF
TRBJ2-1,.,TRBD1,TRBV28,TGTGCCAGCAGTAAACCGGGACAGGGATTCAATGAGCAGTTCTTC,CASSKPGQGFNEQFF
TRBJ2-4,.,.,TRBV7-9,TGTGCCAGCAGCTTACTGGGGGCAGGGGCCAAAAACATTCAGTACTTC,CASSLLGAGAKNIQYF
TRBJ2-5,once,.,TRBV7-9,TGTGCCAGCAGCTTGTCGGGAGAGACCCAGTACTTC,CASSLSGETQYF
TRBJ2-2,.,.,TRBV19,TGTGCCAGTAGGCTATTGGTCACCGGGGAGCTGTTTTTT,CASRLLVTGELFF
TRBJ2-1,few,.,TRBV6-6,TGTGCCATCGATTTTTATGGTACGGATGAGCAGTTCTTC,CAIDFYGTDEQFF
TRBJ2-3,.,TRBD2,TRBV6-4,TGTGCCAGCAGTGAGGTAGCGGGGGGTGCAGATACGCAGTATTTT,CASSEVAGGADTQYF
TRBJ1-4,.,TRBD1,TRBV6-6,TGTGCCAGCAGTTACCCCCGGGTCGGGGACAGGGAAAAACTGTTTTTT,CASSYPRVGDREKLFF
TRBJ1-4,.,TRBD1,TRBV28,TGTGCCAGCAGTTCCCCCTCAGGGGGCGCTTGGGAAAAACTGTTTTTT,CASSSPSGGAWEKLFF
TRBJ2-5,once,TRBD1,TRBV5-1,TGCGCCAGCAGCTTCGGACAGGGAGAGACCCAGTACTTC,CASSFGQGETQYF
TRBJ2-1,once,TRBD2,TRBV2,TGTGCCAGCACCATAGCGGGGGGTTACAATGAGCAGTTCTTC,CASTIAGGYNEQFF
TRBJ2-7,.,TRBD1,TRBV5-8,TGTGCCAGCAGCGTATCAGGGGGCGTCAAACCCGAGCAGTACTTC,CASSVSGGVKPEQYF
TRBJ1-4,once,TRBD1,TRBV5-1,TGCGCCAGCAGCTCAACAGGGGTGGTTAATGAAAAACTGTTTTTT,CASSSTGVVNEKLFF
TRBJ1-6,once,.,TRBV5-6,TGTGCCAGCAGCTTGCAAGGGGATGGTTCACCCCTCCACTTT,CASSLQGDGSPLHF
TRBJ2-7,.,TRBD2,TRBV5-1,TGCGCCAGCAGCTTGGCCGGGACTAGCGGGGGGGCAAGCGAGCAGTACTTC,CASSLAGTSGGASEQYF
TRBJ2-3,.,TRBD2,TRBV7-9,TGTGCCAGCAGTTTCACTAGCGCTGATACGCAGTATTTT,CASSFTSADTQYF
TRBJ2-4,.,.,TRBV5-1,TGCGCCAGCAGTGAGGCAGGGGGGAACATTCAGTACTTC,CASSEAGGNIQYF
TRBJ1-5,once,.,TRBV7-2,TGTGCCAGCAGTGACCAGGGCGATGGCAATCAGCCCCAGCATTTT,CASSDQGDGNQPQHF
TRBJ2-3,.,TRBD1,TRBV7-2,TGTGCCAGCAGCTTAACCTATGGGAGGGGACAGGGGAAAACAGATACGCAGTATTTT,CASSLTYGRGQGKTDTQYF
TRBJ2-1,.,TRBD2,TRBV5-1,TGCGCCAGCAGCTTGGTAGCGGGGGGCCCTTCTGAGCAGTTCTTC,CASSLVAGGPSEQFF
TRBJ1-1,.,.,TRBV10-3,TGTGCCATCAGTGACGAGAGGAACACTGAAGCTTTCTTT,CAISDERNTEAFF
TRBJ2-3,.,TRBD2,TRBV14,TGTGCCAGCAGCCAAGACTCCCTAATAGCGGGGGGCACAGATACGCAGTATTTT,CASSQDSLIAGGTDTQYF
TRBJ1-5,.,.,TRBV2,TGTGCCAGCAGCGCAGAGCAGAGCAATCAGCCCCAGCATTTT,CASSAEQSNQPQHF
TRBJ2-5,.,TRBD1,TRBV5-1,TGCGCCAGCAGCTTGGGGGGACAGGGCCCCTCCCAGGAGACCCAGTACTTC,CASSLGGQGPSQETQYF
TRBJ2-1,.,.,TRBV14,TGTGCCAGCAGCCGCTTCGGCGATGAGCAGTTCTTC,CASSRFGDEQFF
TRBJ2-3,.,TRBD1,TRBV7-9,TGTGCCAGCAGCTTAACCAATGGGGGACAGGGGGCAGATACGCAGTATTTT,CASSLTNGGQGADTQYF
TRBJ2-1,.,TRBD1,TRBV6-5,TGTGCCAGCAGTTACGCAGGGACAGGGTCCTACAATGAGCAGTTCTTC,CASSYAGTGSYNEQFF
TRBJ2-7,.,.,TRBV9,TGTGCCAGCAGCGCCGGGACAAACCACCGGGAGTACTTC,CASSAGTNHREYF
TRBJ2-7,.,.,TRBV6-5,TGTGCCAGCAGTTACGGGCAGGGGCCCCCCTACGAGCAGTACTTC,CASSYGQGPPYEQYF
TRBJ2-7,.,.,TRBV7-2,TGTGCCAGCAGCGTGGGGGGGGCCCTTTACTACGAGCAGTACTTC,CASSVGGALYYEQYF
TRBJ1-1,few,.,TRBV5-1,TGCGCCAGCAGCCCAGTAGGTTGGACTGAAGCTTTCTTT,CASSPVGWTEAFF
TRBJ2-1,.,.,TRBV5-1,TGCGCCAGCAGCCCCCTCCCGGGGCAGGGATTTGAGCAGTTCTTC,CASSPLPGQGFEQFF
TRBJ1-5,.,.,TRBV2,TGTGCCAGCAGTGAAGGGGCGCTCAATCAGCCCCAGCATTTT,CASSEGALNQPQHF
TRBJ2-7,.,.,TRBV6-1,TGTGCCAGCAGTCCGACAGGTGTCAACGAGCAGTACTTC,CASSPTGVNEQYF
TRBJ1-5,.,TRBD1,TRBV7-6,TGTGCCAGCAGCCTTTTAGGACAGGGATTCAATCAGCCCCAGCATTTT,CASSLLGQGFNQPQHF
TRBJ2-7,.,.,TRBV5-1,TGCGCCAGCAGCTTAACAGCAGGATCCTACGAGCAGTACTTC,CASSLTAGSYEQYF
TRBJ2-5,.,TRBD2,TRBV4-1,TGCGCCAGCAGCCAAGGGCGAGCGGGGGCCCAAGAGACCCAGTACTTC,CASSQGRAGAQETQYF